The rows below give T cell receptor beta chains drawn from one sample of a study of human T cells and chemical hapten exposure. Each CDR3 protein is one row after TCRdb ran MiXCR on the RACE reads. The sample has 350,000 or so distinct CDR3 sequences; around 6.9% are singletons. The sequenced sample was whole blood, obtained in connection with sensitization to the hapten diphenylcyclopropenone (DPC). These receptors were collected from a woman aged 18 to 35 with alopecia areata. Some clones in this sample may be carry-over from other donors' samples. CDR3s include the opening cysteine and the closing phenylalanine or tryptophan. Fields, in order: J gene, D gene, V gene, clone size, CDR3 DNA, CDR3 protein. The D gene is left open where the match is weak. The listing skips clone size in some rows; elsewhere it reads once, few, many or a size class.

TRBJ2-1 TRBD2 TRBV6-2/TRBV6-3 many TGTGCCAGCAGTTCCTTGACTAGCAACAATGAGCAGTTCTTC CASSSLTSNNEQFF
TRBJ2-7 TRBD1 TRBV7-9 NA TGTGCCAGCAGCGCATGGACAGGGGCGGGCGAGCAGTACTTC CASSAWTGAGEQYF
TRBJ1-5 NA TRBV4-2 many TGTGCCAGCAGCCAGGGGGCTGGACAGCCCCAGCATTTT CASSQGAGQPQHF
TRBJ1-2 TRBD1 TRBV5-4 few TGTGCCAGCAGCTGGGGACAGGGGGCAGATGGCTACACCTTC CASSWGQGADGYTF
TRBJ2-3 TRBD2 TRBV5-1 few TGCGCCAGCAGTTTTATACTAGCGGGGAGCACAGATACGCAGTATTTT CASSFILAGSTDTQYF
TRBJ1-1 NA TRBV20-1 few TGCAGTGCTAGAGTCCCGGGCCGGAACACTGAAGCTTTCTTT CSARVPGRNTEAFF
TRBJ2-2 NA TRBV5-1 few TGCGCCAGCAGCTCCAAGGAGACCGGGGAGCTGTTTTTT CASSSKETGELFF
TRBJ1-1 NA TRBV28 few TGTGCCAGCATCCTCCCCGGCAGATGGGCTTTCTTT CASILPGRWAFF
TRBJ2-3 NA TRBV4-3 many TGCGCCAGCAGTGCGCTAGACACAGATACGCAGTATTTT CASSALDTDTQYF
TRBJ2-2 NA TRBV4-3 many TGCGCCAGCAGCCAAGAATTTGCGAAACAGTTCACCGGGGAGCTGTTTTTT CASSQEFAKQFTGELFF
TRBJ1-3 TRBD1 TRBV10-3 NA TGTGCCACTCAGGGGGATGAAAACACCATATATTTT CATQGDENTIYF
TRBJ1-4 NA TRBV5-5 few TGTGCCAGCAGCTTGGGATCCTCCCGAAATGAAAAACTGTTTTTT CASSLGSSRNEKLFF
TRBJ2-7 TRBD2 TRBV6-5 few TGTGCCAGCAGTTACGAGACTAGCGGGGGGGTTTACGAGCAGTACTTC CASSYETSGGVYEQYF
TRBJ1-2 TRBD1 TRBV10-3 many TGTGCCATCGGGACAGGGGAGGGCTACACCTTC CAIGTGEGYTF